This TCR beta chain was recovered during a study of T-cell reconstitution after alpha-beta-depleted transplantation in children. The authors prepared the TCRbeta library with unique molecular identifiers. TCRdb re-analysed the PCR reads in MiXCR, keeping a single row per CDR3 protein. The table lists over 400,000 distinct CDR3 sequences, around 13% of them singletons. The CDR3 contains 13 residues. Trimming left V 3 bases short and J 7 bases short, with 10 bases between. This clonotype was picked up many times. The chain employs TRBV12-3 or TRBV12-4 and TRBJ1-5; D gene ambiguous. The receptor's source is a human donor who donated a stem cell graft to a child with combined immunodeficiency. Sequenced material: PBMCs from the stem cell graft donor, taken from the stem cell graft. The CDR3 DNA follows: TGTGCCAGCAGTTTGGGCAGTGTACAGCCCCAGCATTTT. Translating gives CASSLGSVQPQHF.